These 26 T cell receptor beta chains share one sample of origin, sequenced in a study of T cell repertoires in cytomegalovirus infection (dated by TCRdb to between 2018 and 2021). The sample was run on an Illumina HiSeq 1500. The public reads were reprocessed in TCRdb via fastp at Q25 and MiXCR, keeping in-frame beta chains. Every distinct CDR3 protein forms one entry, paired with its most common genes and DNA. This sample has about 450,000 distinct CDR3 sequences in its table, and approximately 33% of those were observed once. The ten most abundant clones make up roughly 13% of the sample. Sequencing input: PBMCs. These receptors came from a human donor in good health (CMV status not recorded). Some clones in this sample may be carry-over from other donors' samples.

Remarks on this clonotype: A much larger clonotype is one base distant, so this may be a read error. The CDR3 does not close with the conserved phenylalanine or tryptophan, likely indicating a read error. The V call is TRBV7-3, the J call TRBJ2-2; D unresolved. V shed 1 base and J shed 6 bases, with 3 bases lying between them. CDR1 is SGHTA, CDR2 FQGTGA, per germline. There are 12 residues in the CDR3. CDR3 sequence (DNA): TGTGCCAGCAGCTTAAGCCCCGGGGAGCTGTTTTGT. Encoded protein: CASSLSPGELFC.

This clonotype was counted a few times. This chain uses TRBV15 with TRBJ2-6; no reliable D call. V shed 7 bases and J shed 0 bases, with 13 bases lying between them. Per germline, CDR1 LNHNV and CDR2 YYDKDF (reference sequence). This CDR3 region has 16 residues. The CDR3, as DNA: TGTGCCACCACTTCGGACGGTGCCTCTGGGGCCAACGTCCTGACTTTC. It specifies CATTSDGASGANVLTF.

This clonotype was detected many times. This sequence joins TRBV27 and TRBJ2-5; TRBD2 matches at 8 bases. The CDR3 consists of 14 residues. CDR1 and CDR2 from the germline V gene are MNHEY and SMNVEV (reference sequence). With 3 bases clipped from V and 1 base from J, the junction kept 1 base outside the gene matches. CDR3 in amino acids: CASSLRGAQETQYF. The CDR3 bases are TGTGCCAGCAGTTTGCGGGGGGCCCAAGAGACCCAGTACTTC.

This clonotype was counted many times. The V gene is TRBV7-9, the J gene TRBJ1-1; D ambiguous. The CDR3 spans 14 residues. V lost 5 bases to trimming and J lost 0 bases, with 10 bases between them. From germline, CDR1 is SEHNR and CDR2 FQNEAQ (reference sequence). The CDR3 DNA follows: TGTGCCAGCAGCAAAGCTCAGATGAACACTGAAGCTTTCTTT. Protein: CASSKAQMNTEAFF.

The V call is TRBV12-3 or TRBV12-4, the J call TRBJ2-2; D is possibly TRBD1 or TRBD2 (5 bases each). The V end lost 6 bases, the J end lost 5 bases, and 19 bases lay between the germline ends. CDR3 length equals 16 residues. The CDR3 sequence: CASSTSGRGRTGELFF. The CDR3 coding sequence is TGTGCCAGCAGCACAAGCGGAAGGGGACGGACCGGGGAGCTGTTTTTT.

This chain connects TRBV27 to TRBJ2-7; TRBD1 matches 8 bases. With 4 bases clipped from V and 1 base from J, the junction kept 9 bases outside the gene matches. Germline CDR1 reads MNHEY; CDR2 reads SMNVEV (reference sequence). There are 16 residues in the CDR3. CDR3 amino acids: CASSSRQGRSSYEQYF. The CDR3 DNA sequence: TGTGCCAGCAGTTCCCGACAGGGGCGTTCTTCCTACGAGCAGTACTTC.

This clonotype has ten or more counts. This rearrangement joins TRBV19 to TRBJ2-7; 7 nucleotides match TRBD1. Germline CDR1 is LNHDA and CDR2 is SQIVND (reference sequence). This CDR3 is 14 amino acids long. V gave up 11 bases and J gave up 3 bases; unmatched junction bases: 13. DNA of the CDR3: TGTGCCGGATTAACGGACAGGAGTCTCTACGAGCAGTACTTC. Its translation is CAGLTDRSLYEQYF.

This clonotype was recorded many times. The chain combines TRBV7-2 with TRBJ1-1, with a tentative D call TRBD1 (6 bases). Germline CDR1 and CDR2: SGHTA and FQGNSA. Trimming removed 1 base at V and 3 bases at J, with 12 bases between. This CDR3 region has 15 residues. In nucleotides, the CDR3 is TGTGCCAGCAGCTTAGATCAGGGGCGCGACACTGAAGCTTTCTTT. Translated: CASSLDQGRDTEAFF.

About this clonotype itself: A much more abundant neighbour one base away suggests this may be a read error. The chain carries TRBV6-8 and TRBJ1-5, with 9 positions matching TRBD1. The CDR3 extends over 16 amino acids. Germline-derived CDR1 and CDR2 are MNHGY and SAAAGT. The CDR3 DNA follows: TGTGCCAGCAGTCCCGGACAGGGGAGGAAAAGTCAGCCCCGGCATTTT. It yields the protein CASSPGQGRKSQPRHF.

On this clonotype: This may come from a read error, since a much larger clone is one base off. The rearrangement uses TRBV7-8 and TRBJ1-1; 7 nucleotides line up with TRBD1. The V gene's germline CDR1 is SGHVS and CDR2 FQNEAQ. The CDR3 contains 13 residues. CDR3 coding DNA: TGTGCCAGCAGCTTCAGGGGGGACACTGACGCTTTCTTT. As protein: CASSFRGDTDAFF.

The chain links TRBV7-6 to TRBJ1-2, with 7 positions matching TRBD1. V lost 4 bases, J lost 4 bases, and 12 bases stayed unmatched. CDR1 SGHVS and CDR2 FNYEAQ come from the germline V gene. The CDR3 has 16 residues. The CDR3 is CASSSTRDSSFYGYTF. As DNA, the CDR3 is TGTGCCAGCAGCTCTACCCGGGACAGCAGCTTCTATGGCTACACCTTC.

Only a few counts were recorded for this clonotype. The CDR3 region is CASSQVNGIADTQYF. CDR3 in DNA: TGTGCCAGCAGCCAAGTTAATGGAATAGCAGATACGCAGTATTTT. The chain has TRBV14 and TRBJ2-3; D unresolved. CDR3 size: 15 residues. Germline lookup yields CDR1 SGHDN and CDR2 FVKESK. V lost 1 base, J lost 4 bases, and 12 bases lay in between. Together with reference TRBV14 and TRBJ2-3, the CDR3 gives the full variable domain: EAGVTQFPSHSVIEKGQTVTLRCDPISGHDNLYWYRRVMGKEIKFLLHFVKESKQDESGMPNNRFLAERTGGTYSTLKVQPAELEDSGVYFCASSQVNGIADTQYFGPGTRLTVL.

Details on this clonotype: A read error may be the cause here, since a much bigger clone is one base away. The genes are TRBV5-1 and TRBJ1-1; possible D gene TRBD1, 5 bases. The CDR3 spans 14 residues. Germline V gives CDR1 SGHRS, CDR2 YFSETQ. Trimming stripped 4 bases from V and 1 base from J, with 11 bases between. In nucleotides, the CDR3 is TGCGCCAGCAGCAAGGACACTGGGAACACTGAAGCTTTCTTT. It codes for CASSKDTGNTEAFF.

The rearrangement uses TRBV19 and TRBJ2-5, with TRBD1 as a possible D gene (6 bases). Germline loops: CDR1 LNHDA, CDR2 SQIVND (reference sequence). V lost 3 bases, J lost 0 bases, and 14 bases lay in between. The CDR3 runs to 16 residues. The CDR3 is CASSISPRDNQETQYF. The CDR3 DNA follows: TGTGCCAGTAGTATTTCCCCCCGGGACAACCAAGAGACCCAGTACTTC.

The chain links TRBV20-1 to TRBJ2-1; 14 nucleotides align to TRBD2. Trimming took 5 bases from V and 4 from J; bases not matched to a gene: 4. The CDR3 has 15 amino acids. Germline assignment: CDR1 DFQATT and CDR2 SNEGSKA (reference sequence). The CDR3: CSARTSGGYYNEQFF. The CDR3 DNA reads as TGCAGTGCTCGGACTAGCGGGGGGTATTACAATGAGCAGTTCTTC.

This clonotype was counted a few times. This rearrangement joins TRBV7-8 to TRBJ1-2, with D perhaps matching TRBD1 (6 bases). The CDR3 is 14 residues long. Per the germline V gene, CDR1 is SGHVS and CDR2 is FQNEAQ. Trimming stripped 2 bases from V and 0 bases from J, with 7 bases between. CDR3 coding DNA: TGTGCCAGCAGCTTATGGGGGCCTAACTATGGCTACACCTTC. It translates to CASSLWGPNYGYTF.

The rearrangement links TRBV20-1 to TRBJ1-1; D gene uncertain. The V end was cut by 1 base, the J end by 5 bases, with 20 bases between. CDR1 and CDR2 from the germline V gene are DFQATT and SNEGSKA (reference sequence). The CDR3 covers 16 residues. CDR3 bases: TGCAGTGCTAGAGTCCGGACGAGATTAGGAGGGACTGAAGCTTTCTTT. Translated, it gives CSARVRTRLGGTEAFF.

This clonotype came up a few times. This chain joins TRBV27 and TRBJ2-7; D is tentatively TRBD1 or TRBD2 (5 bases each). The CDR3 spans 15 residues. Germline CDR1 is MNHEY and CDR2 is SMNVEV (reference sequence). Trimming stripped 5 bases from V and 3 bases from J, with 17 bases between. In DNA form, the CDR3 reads TGTGCCAGCAGTGAGGGGCAGCCAGACTTCTACGAGCAGTACTTC. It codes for CASSEGQPDFYEQYF.

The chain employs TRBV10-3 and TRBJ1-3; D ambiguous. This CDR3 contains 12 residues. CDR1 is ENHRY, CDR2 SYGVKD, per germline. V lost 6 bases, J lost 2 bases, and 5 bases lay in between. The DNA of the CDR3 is TGTGCCATCAGCGGGGCTGGAAACACCATATATTTT. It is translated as CAISGAGNTIYF.

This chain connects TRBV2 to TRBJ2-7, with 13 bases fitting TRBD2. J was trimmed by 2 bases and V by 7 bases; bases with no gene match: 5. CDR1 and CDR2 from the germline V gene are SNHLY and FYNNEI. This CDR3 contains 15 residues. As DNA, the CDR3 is TGTGCCAGCAAATCGGGACTAGCGGGGACCTACGAGCAGTACTTC. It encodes CASKSGLAGTYEQYF.

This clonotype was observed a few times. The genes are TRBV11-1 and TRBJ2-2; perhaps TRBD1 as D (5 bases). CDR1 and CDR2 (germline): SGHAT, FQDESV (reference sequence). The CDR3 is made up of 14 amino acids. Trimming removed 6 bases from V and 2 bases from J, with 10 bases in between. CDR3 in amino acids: CASRGALNTGELFF. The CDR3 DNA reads TGTGCCAGCAGAGGGGCCTTAAACACCGGGGAGCTGTTTTTT.

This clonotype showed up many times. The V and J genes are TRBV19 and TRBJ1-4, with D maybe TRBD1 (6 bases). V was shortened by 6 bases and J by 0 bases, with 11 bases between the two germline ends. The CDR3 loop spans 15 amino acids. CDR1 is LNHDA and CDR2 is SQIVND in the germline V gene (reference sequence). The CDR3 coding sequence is TGTGCCAGTAGACCGGACAGATCAACTAATGAAAAACTGTTTTTT. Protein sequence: CASRPDRSTNEKLFF.

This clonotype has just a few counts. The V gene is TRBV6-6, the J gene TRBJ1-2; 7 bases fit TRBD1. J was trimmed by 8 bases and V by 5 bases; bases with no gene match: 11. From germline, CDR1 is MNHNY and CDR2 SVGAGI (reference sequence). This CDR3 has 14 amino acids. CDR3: CASSPLTGKGGYTF. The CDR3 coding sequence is TGTGCCAGCAGTCCCTTGACAGGGAAGGGAGGCTACACCTTC.

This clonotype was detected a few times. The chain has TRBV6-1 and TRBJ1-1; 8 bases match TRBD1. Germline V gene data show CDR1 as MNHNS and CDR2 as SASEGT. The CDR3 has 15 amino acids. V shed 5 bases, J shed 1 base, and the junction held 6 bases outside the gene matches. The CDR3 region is CASSRFGQGNTEAFF. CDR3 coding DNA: TGTGCCAGCAGTCGATTTGGACAGGGGAACACTGAAGCTTTCTTT.

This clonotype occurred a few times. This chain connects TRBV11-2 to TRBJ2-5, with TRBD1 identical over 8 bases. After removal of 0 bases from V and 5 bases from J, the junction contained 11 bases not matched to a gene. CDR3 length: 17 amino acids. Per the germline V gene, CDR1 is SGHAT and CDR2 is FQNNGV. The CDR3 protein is CASSLEVWTGRSETQYF. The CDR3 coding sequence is TGTGCCAGCAGCTTAGAGGTCTGGACAGGGCGATCGGAGACCCAGTACTTC.

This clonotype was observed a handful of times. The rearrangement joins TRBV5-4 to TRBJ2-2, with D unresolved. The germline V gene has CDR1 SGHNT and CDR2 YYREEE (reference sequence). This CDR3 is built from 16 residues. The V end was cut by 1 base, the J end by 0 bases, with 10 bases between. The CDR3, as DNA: TGTGCCAGCAGCTTGATGGTTTCACCGAACACCGGGGAGCTGTTTTTT. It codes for CASSLMVSPNTGELFF.